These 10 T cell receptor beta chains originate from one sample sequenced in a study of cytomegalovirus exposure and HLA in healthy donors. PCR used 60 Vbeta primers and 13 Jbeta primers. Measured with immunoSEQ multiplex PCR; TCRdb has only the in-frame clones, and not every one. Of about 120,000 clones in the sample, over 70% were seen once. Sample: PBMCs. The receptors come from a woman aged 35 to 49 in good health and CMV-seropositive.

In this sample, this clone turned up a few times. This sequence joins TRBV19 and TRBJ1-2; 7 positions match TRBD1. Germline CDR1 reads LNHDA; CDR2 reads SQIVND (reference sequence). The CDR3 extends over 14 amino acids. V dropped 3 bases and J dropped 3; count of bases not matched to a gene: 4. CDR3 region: CASSIYDRDYGYTF. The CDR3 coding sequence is TGTGCCAGTAGTATCTACGACAGGGACTATGGCTACACCTTC.

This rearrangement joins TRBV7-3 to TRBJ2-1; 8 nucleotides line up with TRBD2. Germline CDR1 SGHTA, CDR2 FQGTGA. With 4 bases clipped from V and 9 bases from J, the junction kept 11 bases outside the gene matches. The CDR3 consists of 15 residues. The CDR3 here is CASSSAPGLDSEQFF. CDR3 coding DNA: TGTGCCAGCAGCTCCGCACCGGGACTAGACTCTGAGCAGTTCTTC.

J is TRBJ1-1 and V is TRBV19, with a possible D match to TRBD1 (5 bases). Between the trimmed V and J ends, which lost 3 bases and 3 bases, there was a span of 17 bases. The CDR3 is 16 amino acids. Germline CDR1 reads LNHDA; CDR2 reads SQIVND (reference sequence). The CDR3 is CASSMLGVGEDTEAFF. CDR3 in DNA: TGTGCCAGTAGTATGCTCGGTGTAGGGGAGGACACTGAAGCTTTCTTT.

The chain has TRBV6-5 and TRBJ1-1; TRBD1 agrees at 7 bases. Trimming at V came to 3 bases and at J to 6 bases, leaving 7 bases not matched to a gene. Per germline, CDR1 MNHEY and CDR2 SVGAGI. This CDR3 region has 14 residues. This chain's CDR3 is CASSYWQGGPEAFF. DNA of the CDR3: TGTGCCAGCAGTTATTGGCAGGGGGGTCCTGAAGCTTTCTTT.

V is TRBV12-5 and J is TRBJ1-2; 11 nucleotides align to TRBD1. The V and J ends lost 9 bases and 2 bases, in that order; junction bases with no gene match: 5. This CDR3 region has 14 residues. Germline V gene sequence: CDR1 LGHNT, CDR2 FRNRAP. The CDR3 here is CASSGDRGNYGYTF. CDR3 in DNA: TGTGCTAGCAGCGGGGACAGGGGGAACTATGGCTACACCTTC.

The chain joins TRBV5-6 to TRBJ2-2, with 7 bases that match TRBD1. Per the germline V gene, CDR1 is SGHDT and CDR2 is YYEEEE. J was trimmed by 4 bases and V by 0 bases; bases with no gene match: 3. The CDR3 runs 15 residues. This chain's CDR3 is CASSLVAGGTGELFF. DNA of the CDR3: TGTGCCAGCAGCTTGGTGGCAGGGGGCACCGGGGAGCTGTTTTTT.

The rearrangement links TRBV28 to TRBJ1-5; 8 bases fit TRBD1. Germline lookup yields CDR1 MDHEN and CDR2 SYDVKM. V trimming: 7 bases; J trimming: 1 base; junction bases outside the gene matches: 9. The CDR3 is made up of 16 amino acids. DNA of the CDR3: TGTGCCAGCACCCCACGGACAGGGTTAAGCAATCAGCCCCAGCATTTT. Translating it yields CASTPRTGLSNQPQHF. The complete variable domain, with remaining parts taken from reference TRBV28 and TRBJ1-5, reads DVKVTQSSRYLVKRTGEKVFLECVQDMDHENMFWYRQDPGLGLRLIYFSYDVKMKEKGDIPEGYSVSREKKERFSLILESASTNQTSMYLCASTPRTGLSNQPQHFGDGTRLSIL.

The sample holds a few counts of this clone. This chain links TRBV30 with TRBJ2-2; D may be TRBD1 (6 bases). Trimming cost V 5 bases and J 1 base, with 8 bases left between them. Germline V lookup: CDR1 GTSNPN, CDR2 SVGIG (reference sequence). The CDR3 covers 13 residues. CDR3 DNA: TGTGCCTGGCGGACAGAGAACACCGGGGAGCTGTTTTTT. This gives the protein CAWRTENTGELFF.

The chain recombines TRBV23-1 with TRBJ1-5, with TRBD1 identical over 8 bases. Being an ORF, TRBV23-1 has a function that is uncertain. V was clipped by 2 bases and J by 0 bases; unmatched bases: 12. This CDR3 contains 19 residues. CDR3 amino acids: CASSQIPGQEFYSNQPQHF. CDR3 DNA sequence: TGCGCCAGCAGTCAAATACCGGGACAGGAATTTTATAGCAATCAGCCCCAGCATTTT.

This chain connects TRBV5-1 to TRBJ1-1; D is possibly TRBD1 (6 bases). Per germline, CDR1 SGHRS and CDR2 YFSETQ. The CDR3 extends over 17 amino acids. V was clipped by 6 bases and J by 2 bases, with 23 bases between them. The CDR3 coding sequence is TGCGCCAGCAACCCCCAGGCAGGGGCGCGGGTTAACACTGAAGCTTTCTTT. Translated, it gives CASNPQAGARVNTEAFF.